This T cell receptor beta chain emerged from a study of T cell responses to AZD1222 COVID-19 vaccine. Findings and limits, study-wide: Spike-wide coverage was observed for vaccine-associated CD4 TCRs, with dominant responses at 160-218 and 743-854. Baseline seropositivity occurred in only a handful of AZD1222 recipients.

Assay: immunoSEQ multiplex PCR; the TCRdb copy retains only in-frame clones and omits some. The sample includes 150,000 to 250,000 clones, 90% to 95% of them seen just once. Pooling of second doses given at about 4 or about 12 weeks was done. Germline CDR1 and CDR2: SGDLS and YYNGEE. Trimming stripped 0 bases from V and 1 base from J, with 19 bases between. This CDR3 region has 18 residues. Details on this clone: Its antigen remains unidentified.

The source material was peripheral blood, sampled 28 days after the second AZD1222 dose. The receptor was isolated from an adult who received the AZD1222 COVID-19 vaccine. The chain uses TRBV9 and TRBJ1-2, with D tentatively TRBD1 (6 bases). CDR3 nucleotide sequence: TGTGCCAGCAGCGTAGGTTTCCGGGACACCGGATATAACTATGGCTACACCTTC. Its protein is CASSVGFRDTGYNYGYTF. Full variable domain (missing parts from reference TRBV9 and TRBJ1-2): DSGVTQTPKHLITATGQRVTLRCSPRSGDLSVYWYQQSLDQGLQFLIQYYNGEERAKGNILERFSAQQFPDLHSELNLSSLELGDSALYFCASSVGFRDTGYNYGYTFGSGTRLTVV.